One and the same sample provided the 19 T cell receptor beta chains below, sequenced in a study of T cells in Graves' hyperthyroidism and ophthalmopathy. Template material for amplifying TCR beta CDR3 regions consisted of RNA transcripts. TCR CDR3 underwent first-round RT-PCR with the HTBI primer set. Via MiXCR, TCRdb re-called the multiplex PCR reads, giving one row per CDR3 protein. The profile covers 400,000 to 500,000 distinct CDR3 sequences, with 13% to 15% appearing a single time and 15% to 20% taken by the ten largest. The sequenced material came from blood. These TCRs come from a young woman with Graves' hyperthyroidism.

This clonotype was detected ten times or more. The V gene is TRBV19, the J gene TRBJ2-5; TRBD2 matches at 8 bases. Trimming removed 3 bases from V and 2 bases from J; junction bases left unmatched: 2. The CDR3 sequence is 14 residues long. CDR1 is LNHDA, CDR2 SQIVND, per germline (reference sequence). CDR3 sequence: CASSIGTSQETQYF. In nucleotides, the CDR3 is TGTGCCAGTAGTATCGGGACTAGTCAAGAGACCCAGTACTTC.

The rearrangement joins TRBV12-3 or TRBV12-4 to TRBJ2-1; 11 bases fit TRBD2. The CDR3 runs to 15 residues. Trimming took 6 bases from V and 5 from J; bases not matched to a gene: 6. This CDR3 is CASRGVAGGDNEQFF. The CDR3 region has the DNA TGTGCCAGCAGGGGGGTAGCGGGAGGGGACAATGAGCAGTTCTTC.

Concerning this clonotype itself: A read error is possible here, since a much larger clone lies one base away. The CDR3 nucleotides read TGTGCCTGGAGGCGGGATTCTGTACAAGAGACCCAGTACTTC. Amino acids: CAWRRDSVQETQYF. This chain uses TRBV30 with TRBJ2-5, with TRBD2 as a possible D gene (6 bases). Germline CDR1 and CDR2: GTSNPN and SVGIG (reference sequence). The CDR3 runs to 14 residues. V shed 3 bases and J shed 2 bases, with 13 bases lying between them.

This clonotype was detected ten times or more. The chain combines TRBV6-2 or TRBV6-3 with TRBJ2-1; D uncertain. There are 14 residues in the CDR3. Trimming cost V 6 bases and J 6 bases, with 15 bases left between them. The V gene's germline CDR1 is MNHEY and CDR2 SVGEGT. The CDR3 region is CASSLWGNGNEQFF. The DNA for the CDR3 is TGTGCCAGCAGCCTTTGGGGTAATGGCAATGAGCAGTTCTTC.

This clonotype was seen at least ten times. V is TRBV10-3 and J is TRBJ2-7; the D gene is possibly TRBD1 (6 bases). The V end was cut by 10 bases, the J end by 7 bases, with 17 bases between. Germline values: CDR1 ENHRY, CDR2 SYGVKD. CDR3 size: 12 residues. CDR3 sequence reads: CATITGLGEQYF. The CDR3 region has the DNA TGTGCCACCATTACAGGGCTGGGGGAGCAGTACTTC.

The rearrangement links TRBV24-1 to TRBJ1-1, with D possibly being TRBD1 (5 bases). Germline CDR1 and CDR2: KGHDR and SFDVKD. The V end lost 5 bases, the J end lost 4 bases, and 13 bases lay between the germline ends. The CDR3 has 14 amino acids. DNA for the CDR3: TGTGCCACCAGTGGGGGCCGGGGTGGCACTGAAGCTTTCTTT. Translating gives CATSGGRGGTEAFF.

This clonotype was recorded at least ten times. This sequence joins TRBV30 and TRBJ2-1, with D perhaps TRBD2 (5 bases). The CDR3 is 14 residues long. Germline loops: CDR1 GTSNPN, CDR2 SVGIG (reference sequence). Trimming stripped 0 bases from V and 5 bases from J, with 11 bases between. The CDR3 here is CAWSVRLANNEQFF. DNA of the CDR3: TGTGCCTGGAGTGTACGGCTAGCAAACAATGAGCAGTTCTTC.

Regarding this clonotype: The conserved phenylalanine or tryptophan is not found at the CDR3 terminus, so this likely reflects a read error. CDR3 sequence reads: CASSVRGMNTEAFL. The CDR3, as DNA: TGTGCCAGCAGCGTCAGGGGGATGAACACTGAAGCTTTCCTT. The chain recombines TRBV7-9 with TRBJ1-1, with 7 bases identical to TRBD1. J gave up 0 bases and V 5 bases, and 3 bases lay outside the gene matches. CDR3 size: 14 residues. CDR1 and CDR2 from the germline V gene are SEHNR and FQNEAQ (reference sequence).

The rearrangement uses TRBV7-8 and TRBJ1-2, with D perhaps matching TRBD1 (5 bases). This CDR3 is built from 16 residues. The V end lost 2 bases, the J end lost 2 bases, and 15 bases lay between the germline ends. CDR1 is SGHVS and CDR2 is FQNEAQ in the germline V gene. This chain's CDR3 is CASSLRGTDLNYGYTF. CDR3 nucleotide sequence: TGTGCCAGCAGCTTAAGGGGAACAGACTTAAACTATGGCTACACCTTC.

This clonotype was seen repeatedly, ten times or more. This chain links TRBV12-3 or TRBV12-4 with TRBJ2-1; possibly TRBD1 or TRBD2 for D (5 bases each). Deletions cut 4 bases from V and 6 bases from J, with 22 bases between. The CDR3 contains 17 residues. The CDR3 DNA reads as TGTGCCAGCAGTTCCCAACCTCAGGGAGTAGGTGGCAATGAGCAGTTCTTC. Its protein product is CASSSQPQGVGGNEQFF.

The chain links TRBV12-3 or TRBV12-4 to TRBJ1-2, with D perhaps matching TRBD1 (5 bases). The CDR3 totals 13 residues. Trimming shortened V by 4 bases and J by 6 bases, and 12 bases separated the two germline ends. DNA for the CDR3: TGTGCCAGCAGTTCGGGACTGGGGGATGGCTACACCTTC. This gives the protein CASSSGLGDGYTF.

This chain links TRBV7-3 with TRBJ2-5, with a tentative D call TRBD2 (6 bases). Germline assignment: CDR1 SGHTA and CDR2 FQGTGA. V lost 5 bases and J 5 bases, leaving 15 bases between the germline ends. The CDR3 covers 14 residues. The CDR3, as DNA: TGTGCCAGCAGCCATGACGGGAGAACGGAGACCCAGTACTTC. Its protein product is CASSHDGRTETQYF.

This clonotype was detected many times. As DNA, the CDR3 is TGTGCCAGTAGTATAGTACAGAGGACTGAAGCTTTCTTT. This codes for CASSIVQRTEAFF. The chain combines TRBV19 with TRBJ1-1; unclear D gene. Trimming took off 1 base at V and 5 bases at J, with 8 bases between the two ends. Germline V gene data show CDR1 as LNHDA and CDR2 as SQIVND (reference sequence). This CDR3 region has 13 residues.

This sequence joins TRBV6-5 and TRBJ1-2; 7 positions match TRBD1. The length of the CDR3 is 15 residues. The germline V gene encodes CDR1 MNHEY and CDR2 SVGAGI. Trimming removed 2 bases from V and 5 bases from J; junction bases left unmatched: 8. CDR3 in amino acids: CASSYVRQGSYGYTF. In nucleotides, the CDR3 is TGTGCCAGCAGTTACGTCCGACAGGGCAGTTATGGCTACACCTTC.

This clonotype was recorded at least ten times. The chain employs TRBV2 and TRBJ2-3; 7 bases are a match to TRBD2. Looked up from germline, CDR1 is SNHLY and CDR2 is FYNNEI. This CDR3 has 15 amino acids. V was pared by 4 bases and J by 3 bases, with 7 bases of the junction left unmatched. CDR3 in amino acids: CASSVLAGVTDTQYF. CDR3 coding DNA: TGTGCCAGCAGTGTCTTGGCGGGAGTAACAGATACGCAGTATTTT.

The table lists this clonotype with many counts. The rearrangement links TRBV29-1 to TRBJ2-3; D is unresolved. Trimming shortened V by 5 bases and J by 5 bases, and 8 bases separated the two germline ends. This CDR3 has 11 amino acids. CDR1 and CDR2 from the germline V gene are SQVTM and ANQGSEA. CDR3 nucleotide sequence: TGCAGCGTTTCGACGGTAGATACGCAGTATTTT. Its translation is CSVSTVDTQYF.

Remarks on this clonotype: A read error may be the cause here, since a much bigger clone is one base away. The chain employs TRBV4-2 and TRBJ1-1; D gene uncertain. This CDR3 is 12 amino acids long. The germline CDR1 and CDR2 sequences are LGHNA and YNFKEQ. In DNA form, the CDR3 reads TGTGCCAGCCGCCAATCTAGGACTGAAGCTTTCTTT. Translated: CASRQSRTEAFF.

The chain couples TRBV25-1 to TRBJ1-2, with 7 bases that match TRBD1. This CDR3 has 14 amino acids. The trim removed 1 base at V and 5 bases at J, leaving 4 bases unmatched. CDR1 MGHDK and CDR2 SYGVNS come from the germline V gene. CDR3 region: CASSESGGYYGYTF. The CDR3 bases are TGTGCCAGCAGTGAATCAGGGGGGTATTATGGCTACACCTTC.

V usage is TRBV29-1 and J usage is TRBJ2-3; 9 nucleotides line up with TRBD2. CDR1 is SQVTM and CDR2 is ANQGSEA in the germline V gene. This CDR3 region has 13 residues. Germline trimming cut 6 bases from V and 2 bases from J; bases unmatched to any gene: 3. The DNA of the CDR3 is TGCAGCGTCGTAGCGGGAGACACAGATACGCAGTATTTT. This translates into CSVVAGDTDTQYF.